The rows below give T cell receptor beta chains drawn from one sample of a study of blood T cell repertoires in COVID-19. Using immunoSEQ multiplex PCR, the repertoire was profiled, and TCRdb retains in-frame clones only, with some absent. Here the sample spans approximately 350,000 clones, 80% to 90% being singletons. Sequenced: PBMCs or T cells enriched from blood (not recorded which). The receptors stem from a man aged 18 to 35 who had recovered from COVID-19. CDR3s leave out the opening cysteine and the closing phenylalanine or tryptophan. Clone sizes are given selectively: once, few, many, or a class where the clone is expanded.

v_gene	j_gene	abundance	CDR3aa
TRBV18	TRBJ2-1	once	ASSDGGGPHNEQF
TRBV5-4	TRBJ2-1	-	ASRLSGSSSYNEQF
TRBV11-2	TRBJ1-6	-	ASSLDRGIGSPLH
TRBV6-5	TRBJ1-5	-	ASSQQGNQPQH
TRBV7-8	TRBJ1-1	few	ASSPSLRRNTEAF
TRBV5-8	TRBJ1-3	few	ASSAGPRSGNTIY
TRBV5-3	TRBJ1-2	-	ARSPGGNGYT
TRBV10-3	TRBJ1-2	-	AIQGQGDNYGYT
TRBV6-5	TRBJ2-7	once	ASSYAGGTAYEQY
TRBV4-1	TRBJ1-4	-	ASSRTGFREKLF
TRBV28	TRBJ1-6	-	ASSPQGLISPLH
TRBV5-1	TRBJ1-4	-	ASSLRTGLTNEKLF